The clone carrying this T cell receptor beta chain has a handful of counts. Its antigen is still unknown. CDR1 is MDHEN, CDR2 SYDVKM, per germline. There are 15 residues in the CDR3. Trimming cost V 3 bases and J 6 bases; bases outside gene matches: 6. Original handling: As immunoSEQ supplied junction-only sequences (without quality scores), filtering differed. The repertoire was sequenced with immunoSEQ multiplex PCR; TCRdb's copy has only in-frame clones and lacks some. The D gene and trimming were derived from the DNA, and the V and J assignments and clone size from that table. The repertoire holds 2.3 million or so clones, 93% seen once, with 0.35% to 0.45% in the top ten. This sample is drawn from a study of shared clonotypes between healthy human individuals. Whole-study results and caveats: Relative to clonotypes present in all four donors, those not shared had lower generation probabilities.

The clonotype was recovered from a man aged 18 to 35 in good health. Some clones in this sample may be carry-over from other donors' samples. Sequencing input: naive CD4+ T cells from PBMCs. Subset described: CD45RA+ positively selected. The chain carries TRBV28 and TRBJ1-5; 9 nucleotides agree with TRBD1. DNA for the CDR3: TGTGCCAGCAGTTTGACAGGGGGAGGGATTCAGCCCCAGCATTTT. Its protein product is CASSLTGGGIQPQHF.